This TCR beta chain appears in the sequencing data of a study of blood T cell repertoires in COVID-19. Germline CDR1 MGHRA, CDR2 YSYEKL. The CDR3 extends over 17 amino acids. Trimming cost V 1 base and J 5 bases, with 18 bases left between them. This clone has only one observation. Authors' analysis steps: Estimated nucleated cell counts came from reference gene primer amplification. Generated by immunoSEQ multiplex PCR, the TCRdb table keeps only in-frame clones and is missing some. Clonal size and the V and J genes are those of that table, whereas D and trimming came from the DNA. The repertoire consists of about 300,000 clones, with around 90% occurring once and the leading ten covering about 2.5%.

This chain connects TRBV4-1 to TRBJ2-1; weak D call: TRBD2 (6 bases). This clonotype was sampled from a man between 18 and 35 years old with active or convalescent COVID-19. Specimen: peripheral blood. The CDR3, as DNA: TGCGCCAGCAGCCAAGGGGCCCTGGGGGGAACAAACAATGAGCAGTTCTTC. Its translation: CASSQGALGGTNNEQFF.